The 3 T cell receptor beta chains below were found in one sample sequenced in a study. In TCRdb, the reads were re-called with MiXCR into one record per CDR3 protein. The sample carries about 4,500 distinct CDR3 sequences, over 9.5% recorded once. What was sequenced was CD4+ T cells from peripheral blood. The receptors come from a human donor with rheumatoid arthritis.

This clonotype is classed as medium-sized. The J gene is TRBJ1-1, the V gene TRBV4-1; D is uncertain. Germline CDR1 and CDR2: MGHRA and YSYEKL. This CDR3 is built from 15 residues. Deletions cut 0 bases from V and 3 bases from J, with 11 bases between. The CDR3 DNA is TGCGCCAGCAGCCAAGATCGGTGGGGTTACACTGAAGCTTTCTTT. Translating it yields CASSQDRWGYTEAFF.

This clonotype is labeled medium-sized. The chain is built from TRBV7-2 and TRBJ2-5; D perhaps matches TRBD1 (6 bases). This CDR3 comprises 12 residues. V was trimmed by 5 bases and J by 5 bases, leaving 9 bases between them. The V gene's germline CDR1 is SGHTA and CDR2 FQGNSA. For the CDR3, the DNA is TGTGCCAGCAGCGCCGACAGGGAGACCCAGTACTTC. It translates to CASSADRETQYF.

This clonotype was seen ten or more times. This chain connects TRBV5-1 to TRBJ2-3; TRBD2 might be the D (6 bases). CDR1 is SGHRS, CDR2 YFSETQ, per germline. Trimming removed 4 bases from V and 0 bases from J, with 18 bases in between. The CDR3 spans 17 residues. This CDR3 is CASSGTSFGSSTDTQYF. The CDR3 DNA follows: TGCGCCAGCAGCGGAACAAGCTTCGGGAGTAGCACAGATACGCAGTATTTT.